A single sample is the source of the 12 T cell receptor beta chains below, sequenced in a study of CD8+ T cells in alopecia areata. The authors extracted RNA and reverse transcribed it into cDNA as the sequencing template. Profiling relied on immunoSEQ multiplex PCR, and the TCRdb table lists in-frame clones only, not all of them. Counted here are more than 9,000 clones, 57% occurring once; the ten biggest clones make up roughly 13%. Those with alopecia areata gave lesional scalp punch biopsies and peripheral blood. Sample: skin. These receptors originate from a human donor with alopecia areata.

This sequence joins TRBV18 and TRBJ1-1, with D unresolved. This CDR3 region has 14 residues. V was pared by 4 bases and J by 3 bases, with 12 bases between. CDR1 KGHSH and CDR2 LQKENI come from the germline V gene. Here the CDR3 reads CASSQRRRDTEAFF. CDR3 sequence (DNA): TGTGCCAGCTCACAAAGAAGACGGGACACTGAAGCTTTCTTT. Complete variable domain (other parts from reference TRBV18 and TRBJ1-1): NAGVMQNPRHLVRRRGQEARLRCSPMKGHSHVYWYRQLPEEGLKFMVYLQKENIIDESGMPKERFSAEFPKEGPSILRIQQVVRGDSAAYFCASSQRRRDTEAFFGQGTRLTVV.

This sequence joins TRBV5-6 and TRBJ2-2; no clear D gene. V dropped 1 base and J dropped 3 bases, with 13 bases sitting between them. CDR3 length equals 16 residues. Germline CDR1 and CDR2: SGHDT and YYEEEE. CDR3 amino acids: CASSLFFGIHTGELFF. The CDR3 nucleotides are TGTGCCAGCAGCTTGTTCTTTGGGATACACACCGGGGAGCTGTTTTTT.

The CDR3 protein is CASSLGGGQGQETQYF. Here the CDR3 DNA reads TGCGCCAGCAGCTTGGGCGGTGGACAGGGTCAAGAGACCCAGTACTTC. The chain has TRBV5-1 and TRBJ2-5; 8 bases line up with TRBD1. The CDR3 covers 16 residues. The V and J ends lost 0 bases and 2 bases, in that order; junction bases with no gene match: 6. Germline-derived CDR1 and CDR2 are SGHRS and YFSETQ.

V and J are TRBV5-4 and TRBJ1-2, with D perhaps TRBD1 (5 bases). Trimming cost V 4 bases and J 5 bases, with 9 bases left between them. The germline V gene has CDR1 SGHNT and CDR2 YYREEE (reference sequence). This CDR3 region has 12 residues. The DNA for the CDR3 is TGTGCCAGCAGCATTGGGACGTATGGCTACACCTTC. It specifies CASSIGTYGYTF.

The rearrangement uses TRBV28 and TRBJ2-3, with 13 positions matching TRBD2. Looked up from germline, CDR1 is MDHEN and CDR2 is SYDVKM. This CDR3 has 20 residues. Trimming removed 6 bases from V and 2 bases from J; junction bases left unmatched: 17. CDR3 sequence: CASRSPAGTSGVPNTDTQYF. CDR3 nucleotides: TGTGCCAGCAGGTCTCCGGCCGGGACTAGCGGGGTCCCTAACACAGATACGCAGTATTTT.

The chain recombines TRBV4-1 with TRBJ2-5, with D unresolved. Trimming removed 2 bases from V and 0 bases from J, with 4 bases in between. This CDR3 spans 13 amino acids. Germline CDR1 and CDR2: MGHRA and YSYEKL. The CDR3 nucleotides are TGCGCCAGCAGCCAACCTCACCAAGAGACCCAGTACTTC. Protein sequence: CASSQPHQETQYF.

The chain links TRBV18 to TRBJ1-1; TRBD1 agrees at 7 bases. Germline V gene sequence: CDR1 KGHSH, CDR2 LQKENI. After removal of 2 bases from V and 8 bases from J, the junction contained 2 bases not matched to a gene. The CDR3 has 12 amino acids. As DNA, the CDR3 is TGTGCCAGCTCACCAAAGGGGGCAGAAGCTTTCTTT. It encodes CASSPKGAEAFF.

This chain uses TRBV10-2 with TRBJ2-7, with 12 bases lining up with TRBD1. The CDR3 has 15 residues. Unmatched junction bases numbered 5, after V lost 3 bases and J lost 5 bases. Germline CDR1 reads WSHSY; CDR2 reads SAAADI. In DNA form, the CDR3 reads TGCGCCAGCAGTGACCCGGGGACAGGGGGCAACGAGCAGTACTTC. It codes for CASSDPGTGGNEQYF.

This chain links TRBV9 with TRBJ2-5; D possibly corresponds to TRBD2 (5 bases). Per the germline V gene, CDR1 is SGDLS and CDR2 is YYNGEE. V dropped 2 bases and J dropped 2 bases, with 13 bases sitting between them. The CDR3 has 15 amino acids. This CDR3 is CASSVETNPQETQYF. In DNA, the CDR3 is TGTGCCAGCAGCGTCGAGACTAACCCGCAAGAGACCCAGTACTTC.

V gene TRBV10-2 combines with J gene TRBJ2-7; 7 bases fit TRBD1. This CDR3 has 15 amino acids. J lost 3 bases, V lost 6 bases, and 11 bases had no gene match. CDR1 WSHSY and CDR2 SAAADI come from the germline V gene. The CDR3 sequence is CASRNRDSALYEQYF. Here the CDR3 DNA reads TGCGCCAGCAGAAACCGGGACAGTGCACTCTACGAGCAGTACTTC.

The V gene is TRBV7-7, the J gene TRBJ2-5, with D unresolved. There are 13 residues in the CDR3. V shed 4 bases and J shed 1 base, with 7 bases lying between them. In germline, CDR1 is SSHAT, CDR2 FNYEAQ (reference sequence). Here the CDR3 DNA reads TGTGCCAGCAGCTCCCCGGGCCAAGAGACCCAGTACTTC. Translated: CASSSPGQETQYF.

CDR3 amino acids: CASSQINEQFF. The CDR3 DNA reads as TGCGCCAGCAGCCAGATCAATGAGCAGTTCTTC. The chain combines TRBV4-3 with TRBJ2-1; no firm D call. Germline V lookup: CDR1 LGHNA, CDR2 YSLEER. CDR3 length: 11 residues. The V end was cut by 3 bases, the J end by 6 bases, with 3 bases between.